Listed below are T cell receptor beta chains from one sample, sequenced in a study of shared clonotypes between healthy human individuals. Using immunoSEQ multiplex PCR, the repertoire was profiled, and TCRdb retains in-frame clones only, with some absent. The sample lists about 100,000 clones, less than 60% occurring once. The specimen was PBMCs. The receptors derive from a middle-aged woman in good health. Some clones in this sample may be carry-over from other donors' samples. Both conserved end residues are part of each CDR3. D genes are given only for firm matches. Clone sizes are given selectively: once, few, many, or a class where the clone is expanded.

v_gene	j_gene	abundance	d_gene	CDR3aa	CDR3nt
TRBV5-4	TRBJ2-5	few	TRBD1	CASSPTGTGGETQYF	TGTGCCAGCAGCCCCACCGGGACAGGTGGTGAGACCCAGTACTTC
TRBV7-2	TRBJ1-2	many	.	CASSPTRGTNYGYTF	TGTGCCAGCAGCCCAACGAGGGGTACTAACTATGGCTACACCTTC
TRBV27	TRBJ1-1	many	.	CASSLNRVNTEAFF	TGTGCCAGCAGTTTAAACAGGGTGAACACTGAAGCTTTCTTT
TRBV19	TRBJ1-5	.	TRBD1	CASSIDRGAGNQPQHF	TGTGCCAGTAGTATCGACAGGGGAGCGGGAAATCAGCCCCAGCATTTT
TRBV5-4	TRBJ2-1	few	TRBD1	CASSILGQGAVSYNEQFF	TGTGCCAGCAGCATCCTGGGACAGGGGGCAGTCTCCTACAATGAGCAGTTCTTC
TRBV29-1	TRBJ2-1	.	.	CSASSPLADSYNEQFF	TGCAGCGCCTCCTCCCCCCTAGCCGACTCCTACAATGAGCAGTTCTTC
TRBV7-2	TRBJ2-3	few	.	CASSLALGDTQYF	TGTGCCAGCAGCTTAGCGCTTGGAGATACGCAGTATTTT
TRBV25-1	TRBJ2-7	.	TRBD1	CASSKPGTGRYEQYF	TGTGCCAGCAGTAAACCCGGGACAGGGCGGTACGAGCAGTACTTC
TRBV29-1	TRBJ2-7	few	TRBD1	CSVGQGLGEQYF	TGCAGCGTGGGACAGGGATTAGGCGAGCAGTACTTC
TRBV28	TRBJ1-5	.	.	CASSLTGPNQPQHF	TGTGCCAGCAGTTTAACAGGGCCCAATCAGCCCCAGCATTTT
TRBV7-9	TRBJ2-3	.	TRBD2	CASSLVLAGGPSTDTQYF	TGTGCCAGCAGCCTCGTGCTAGCGGGAGGGCCCAGCACAGATACGCAGTATTTT
TRBV29-1	TRBJ2-7	many	TRBD2	CSVPGGASDIYEQYF	TGCAGCGTCCCCGGGGGGGCTAGCGACATTTACGAGCAGTACTTC
TRBV28	TRBJ2-7	.	TRBD2	CVSNLERTSGYYGQYF	TGTGTCAGCAATTTAGAACGGACTAGCGGATACTACGGGCAGTACTTC
TRBV6-9	TRBJ2-7	.	TRBD1	CASTPGQCYEQYF	TGTGCCAGCACCCCGGGACAGTGCTACGAGCAGTACTTC
TRBV13	TRBJ2-1	few	TRBD1	CASSQGTVMYEQFF	TGTGCCAGCAGCCAAGGGACAGTCATGTATGAGCAGTTCTTC
TRBV4-3	TRBJ2-4	many	TRBD2	CASSQDRAGGPVF	TGCGCCAGCAGCCAAGATAGGGCGGGAGGGCCTGTCTTC
TRBV27	TRBJ2-6	.	.	CASSLTGANVLTF	TGTGCCAGCAGTTTAACTGGGGCTAACGTCCTGACTTTC
TRBV27	TRBJ1-1	few	.	CASSFLGSDTEAFF	TGTGCCAGCAGTTTCCTGGGATCGGACACTGAAGCTTTCTTT
TRBV18	TRBJ1-3	few	.	CASSAETNTIYF	TGTGCCAGCTCAGCGGAGACAAACACCATATATTTT
TRBV7-9	TRBJ2-3	.	.	CASSSLGSPEDTQYF	TGTGCCAGCAGCTCACTAGGCTCCCCGGAGGATACGCAGTATTTT
TRBV28	TRBJ2-7	.	TRBD1	CASSSPGQGWGEQYF	TGTGCCAGCAGTTCACCGGGACAGGGGTGGGGCGAGCAGTACTTC
TRBV29-1	TRBJ2-7	.	TRBD2	CSVSGLSYEQYF	TGCAGCGTGTCGGGACTATCCTACGAGCAGTACTTC
TRBV7-9	TRBJ2-5	few	.	CASSLDQGGQETQYF	TGTGCCAGCAGCTTAGATCAGGGCGGTCAAGAGACCCAGTACTTC
TRBV30	TRBJ1-2	.	.	CAWSAGGDYGYTF	TGTGCCTGGAGTGCGGGGGGCGATTATGGCTACACCTTC
TRBV9	TRBJ2-7	few	TRBD2	CASSPILAGDNEQYF	TGTGCCAGCAGCCCTATACTAGCGGGAGATAACGAGCAGTACTTC
TRBV19	TRBJ2-2	.	TRBD1	CASDRGRGELFF	TGTGCCAGCGACAGGGGTCGAGGGGAGCTGTTTTTT
TRBV29-1	TRBJ2-1	.	TRBD2	CSVPWGASGSNEQFF	TGCAGCGTCCCCTGGGGGGCTAGCGGGAGCAATGAGCAGTTCTTC
TRBV6-1	TRBJ2-5	.	.	CASSWTAAQETQYF	TGTGCCAGCAGTTGGACAGCCGCGCAAGAGACCCAGTACTTC
TRBV4-1	TRBJ2-7	once	TRBD2	CASSQEDGGRAYEQYF	TGCGCCAGCAGCCAAGAGGACGGCGGGAGGGCCTACGAGCAGTACTTC
TRBV7-9	TRBJ1-2	.	TRBD1	CASSCWDRACGYTF	TGTGCCAGCAGCTGTTGGGACAGGGCCTGTGGCTACACCTTC
TRBV6-1	TRBJ2-1	.	.	CASSAGASDYNEQFF	TGTGCCAGCAGTGCCGGGGCTAGCGACTACAATGAGCAGTTCTTC
TRBV6-5	TRBJ1-1	once	.	CATGGGWTEAFF	TGTGCCACCGGGGGGGGATGGACTGAAGCTTTCTTT
TRBV28	TRBJ2-7	.	.	CASERRSYEQYF	TGTGCCAGCGAGCGCCGCTCCTACGAGCAGTACTTC
TRBV25-1	TRBJ2-7	.	.	CASTPPLGSGYEQYF	TGTGCCAGCACCCCCCCACTGGGGAGCGGATACGAGCAGTACTTC
TRBV20-1	TRBJ2-7	.	.	CSASEVDEQYF	TGCAGTGCTAGTGAGGTTGACGAGCAGTACTTC
TRBV5-1	TRBJ2-5	.	TRBD1	CASSGGTGAETQYF	TGCGCCAGCAGCGGAGGGACAGGGGCCGAGACCCAGTACTTC
TRBV30	TRBJ2-1	.	.	CAWSVIYNEQFF	TGTGCCTGGAGTGTGATCTACAATGAGCAGTTCTTC
TRBV18	TRBJ2-1	once	TRBD2	CASSPQTSGFYNEQFF	TGTGCCAGCTCACCCCAGACTAGCGGTTTCTACAATGAGCAGTTCTTC